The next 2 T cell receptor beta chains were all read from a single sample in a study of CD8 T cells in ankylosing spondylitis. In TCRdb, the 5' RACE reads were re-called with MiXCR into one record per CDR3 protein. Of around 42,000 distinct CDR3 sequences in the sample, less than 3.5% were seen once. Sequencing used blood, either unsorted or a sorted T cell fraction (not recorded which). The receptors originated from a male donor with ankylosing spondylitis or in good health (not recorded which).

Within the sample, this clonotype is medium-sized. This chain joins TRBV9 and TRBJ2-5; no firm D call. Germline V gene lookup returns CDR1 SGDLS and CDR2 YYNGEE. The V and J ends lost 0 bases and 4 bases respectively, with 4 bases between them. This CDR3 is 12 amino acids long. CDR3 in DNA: TGTGCCAGCAGCGTAGAGGGAGAGACCCAGTACTTC. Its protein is CASSVEGETQYF.

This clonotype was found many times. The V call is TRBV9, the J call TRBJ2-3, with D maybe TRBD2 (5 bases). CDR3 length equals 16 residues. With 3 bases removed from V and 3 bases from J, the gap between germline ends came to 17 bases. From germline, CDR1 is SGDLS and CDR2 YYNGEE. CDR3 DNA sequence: TGTGCCAGCAGCGCAGACGTGGGAGTAGGGACAGATACGCAGTATTTT. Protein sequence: CASSADVGVGTDTQYF.